The TCR beta chain under discussion was sequenced for a study of Ad26.COV2.S vaccination and SARS-CoV-2 variants. Treatment of the sample: over 15 received Ad26.COV2.S at low or high dose, single or two shots; several received placebo; per-sample allocation not given. Samples analyzed were those drawn on day 63 after the first vaccine or placebo injection. With respect to this clone: Its antigen is not known.

TCRdb's copy holds only in-frame clones and misses some; the assay was immunoSEQ multiplex PCR. Found here are under 500,000 clones, around 93% of them singletons; the top ten hold 1.5% to 2%. Broader study findings: Vaccinated individuals (as opposed to placebo recipients) had higher spike-specific TCR breadth. Reportedly, after vaccination the spike-specific CD8+ and CD4+ T cell responses displayed substantial breadth.

The receptor comes from a person aged 18-60 years who received the Ad26.COV2.S COVID-19 vaccine or a placebo. The source material was peripheral blood, sampled in a trial of Ad26.COV2.S vaccine versus placebo.

CDR3 nucleotide sequence: TGTGCCAGCAGCTATAGCGAGAACTATGGCTACACCTTC. This encodes CASSYSENYGYTF. The chain has TRBV7-2 and TRBJ1-2; D is unresolved. Per the germline V gene, CDR1 is SGHTA and CDR2 is FQGNSA. The CDR3 spans 13 residues. Trimming took 4 bases from V and 2 from J, leaving 8 bases between them.